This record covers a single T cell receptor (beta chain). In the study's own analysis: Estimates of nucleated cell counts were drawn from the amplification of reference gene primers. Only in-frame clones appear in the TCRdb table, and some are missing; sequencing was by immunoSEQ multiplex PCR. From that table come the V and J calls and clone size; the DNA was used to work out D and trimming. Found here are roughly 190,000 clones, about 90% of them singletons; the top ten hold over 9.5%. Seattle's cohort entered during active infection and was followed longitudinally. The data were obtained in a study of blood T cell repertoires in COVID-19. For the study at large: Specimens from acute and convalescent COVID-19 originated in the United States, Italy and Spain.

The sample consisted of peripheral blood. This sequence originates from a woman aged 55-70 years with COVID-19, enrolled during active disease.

Written as DNA, the CDR3 is TGTGCCAGCAGCTCCAGGGGGGTTAGCAATCAGCCCCAGCATTTT. It yields the protein CASSSRGVSNQPQHF. This rearrangement joins TRBV5-6 to TRBJ1-5; TRBD1 agrees at 7 bases. The CDR3 length is 15 residues. With V trimmed by 3 bases and J by 0 bases, 3 bases remained unmatched. CDR1 and CDR2 (germline): SGHDT, YYEEEE.